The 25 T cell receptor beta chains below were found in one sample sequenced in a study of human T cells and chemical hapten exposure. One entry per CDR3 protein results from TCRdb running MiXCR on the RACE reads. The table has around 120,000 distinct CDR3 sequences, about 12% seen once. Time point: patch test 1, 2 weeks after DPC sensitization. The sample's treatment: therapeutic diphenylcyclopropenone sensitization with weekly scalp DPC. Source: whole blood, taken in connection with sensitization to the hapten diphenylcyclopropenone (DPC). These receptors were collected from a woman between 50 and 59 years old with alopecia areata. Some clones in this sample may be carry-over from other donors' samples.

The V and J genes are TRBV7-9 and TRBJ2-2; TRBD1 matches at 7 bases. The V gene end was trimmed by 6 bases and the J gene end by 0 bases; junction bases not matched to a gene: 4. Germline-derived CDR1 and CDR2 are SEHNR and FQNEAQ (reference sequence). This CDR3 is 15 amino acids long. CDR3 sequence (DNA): TGTGCCAGCAGGCCCGGGACAGCGAACACCGGGGAGCTGTTTTTT. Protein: CASRPGTANTGELFF. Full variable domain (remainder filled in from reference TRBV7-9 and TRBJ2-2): DTGVSQNPRHKITKRGQNVTFRCDPISEHNRLYWYRQTLGQGPEFLTYFQNEAQLEKSRLLSDRFSAERPKGSFSTLEIQRTEQGDSAMYLCASRPGTANTGELFFGEGSRLTVL.

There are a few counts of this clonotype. The CDR3 DNA follows: TGCAGTGCTAGAGATGAGCGCTCGAGCAATCAGCCCCAGCATTTT. As protein: CSARDERSSNQPQHF. The chain uses TRBV20-1 and TRBJ1-5; D remains unclear. The CDR3 runs to 15 residues. Trimming cost V 0 bases and J 1 base, with 10 bases left between them. The V gene's germline CDR1 is DFQATT and CDR2 SNEGSKA (reference sequence).

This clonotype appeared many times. The DNA for the CDR3 is TGTGCCAGCAGTTCCCCCGACAGCTCCTACGAGCAGTACTTC. It translates to CASSSPDSSYEQYF. This chain joins TRBV6-6 and TRBJ2-7, with D possibly matching TRBD1 (5 bases). This CDR3 is built from 14 residues. With 4 bases removed from V and 0 bases from J, the gap between germline ends came to 10 bases. Germline-derived CDR1 and CDR2 are MNHNY and SVGAGI (reference sequence).

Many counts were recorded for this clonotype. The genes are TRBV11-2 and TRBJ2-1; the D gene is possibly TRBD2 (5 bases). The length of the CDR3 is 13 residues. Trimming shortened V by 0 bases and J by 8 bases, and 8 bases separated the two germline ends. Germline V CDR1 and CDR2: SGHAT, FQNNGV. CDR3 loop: CASSLDLRDEQFF. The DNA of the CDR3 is TGTGCCAGCAGCTTAGATCTGAGGGATGAGCAGTTCTTC. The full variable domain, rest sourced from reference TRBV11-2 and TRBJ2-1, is EAGVAQSPRYKIIEKRQSVAFWCNPISGHATLYWYQQILGQGPKLLIQFQNNGVVDDSQLPKDRFSAERLKGVDSTLKIQPAKLEDSAVYLCASSLDLRDEQFFGPGTRLTVL.

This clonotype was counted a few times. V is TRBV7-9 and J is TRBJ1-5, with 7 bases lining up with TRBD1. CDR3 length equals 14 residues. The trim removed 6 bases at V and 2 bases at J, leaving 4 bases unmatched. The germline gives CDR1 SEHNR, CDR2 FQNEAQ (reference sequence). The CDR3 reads CASSPTGRNQPQHF. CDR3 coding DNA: TGTGCCAGCAGTCCGACAGGGCGCAATCAGCCCCAGCATTTT.

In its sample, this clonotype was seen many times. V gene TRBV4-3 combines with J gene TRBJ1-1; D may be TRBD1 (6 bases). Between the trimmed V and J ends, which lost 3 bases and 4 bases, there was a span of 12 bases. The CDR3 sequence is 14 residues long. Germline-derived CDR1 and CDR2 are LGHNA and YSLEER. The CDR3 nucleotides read TGCGCCAGCAGCCAGACCAGGGGCACCACTGAAGCTTTCTTT. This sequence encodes CASSQTRGTTEAFF.

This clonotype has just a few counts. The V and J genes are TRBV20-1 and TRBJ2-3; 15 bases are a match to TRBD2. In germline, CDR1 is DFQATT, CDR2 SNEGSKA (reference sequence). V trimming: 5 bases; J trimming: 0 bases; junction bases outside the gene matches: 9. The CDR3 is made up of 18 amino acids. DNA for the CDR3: TGCAGTGCTGACGCCGGGACTAGCGGGGGGACTAGCACAGATACGCAGTATTTT. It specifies CSADAGTSGGTSTDTQYF.

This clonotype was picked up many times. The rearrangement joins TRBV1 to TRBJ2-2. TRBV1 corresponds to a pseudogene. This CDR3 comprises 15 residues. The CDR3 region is CTSSQDRPRSGELFF. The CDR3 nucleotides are TGCACCAGCAGCCAAGATCGGCCGAGATCCGGGGAGCTGTTTTTT.

CDR3 residues: CASSGTGAEKLFF. The DNA of the CDR3 is TGCGCCAGCAGCGGGACAGGGGCCGAAAAACTGTTTTTT. The chain recombines TRBV5-1 with TRBJ1-4, with TRBD1 identical over 10 bases. Germline V lookup: CDR1 SGHRS, CDR2 YFSETQ. Unmatched junction bases numbered 2, after V lost 4 bases and J lost 8 bases. The CDR3 extends over 13 amino acids.

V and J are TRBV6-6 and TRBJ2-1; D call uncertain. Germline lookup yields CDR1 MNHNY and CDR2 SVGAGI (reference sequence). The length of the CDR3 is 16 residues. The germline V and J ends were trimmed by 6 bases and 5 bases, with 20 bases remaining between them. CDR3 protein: CASRPAIGPLHNEQFF. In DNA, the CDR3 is TGTGCCAGCAGGCCCGCGATCGGGCCCCTCCACAATGAGCAGTTCTTC.

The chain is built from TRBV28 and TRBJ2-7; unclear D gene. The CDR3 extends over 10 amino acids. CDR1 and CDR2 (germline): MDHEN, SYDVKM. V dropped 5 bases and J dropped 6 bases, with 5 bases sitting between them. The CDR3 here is CASSRSEQYF. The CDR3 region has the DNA TGTGCCAGCAGTAGGTCCGAGCAGTACTTC.

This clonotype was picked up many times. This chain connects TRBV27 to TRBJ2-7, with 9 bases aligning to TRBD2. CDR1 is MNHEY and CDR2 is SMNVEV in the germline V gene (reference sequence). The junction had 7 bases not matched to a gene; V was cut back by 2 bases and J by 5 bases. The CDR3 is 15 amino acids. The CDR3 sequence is CASSLGRGGSHEQYF. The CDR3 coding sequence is TGTGCCAGCAGTTTAGGGCGGGGGGGCAGTCACGAGCAGTACTTC.

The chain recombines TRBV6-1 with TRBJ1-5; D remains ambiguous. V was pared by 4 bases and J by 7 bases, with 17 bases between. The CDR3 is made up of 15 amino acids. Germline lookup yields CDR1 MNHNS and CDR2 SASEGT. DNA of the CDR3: TGTGCCAGCAGTGGGAAGAGTGCACTAGGCCAGCCCCAGCATTTT. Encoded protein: CASSGKSALGQPQHF.

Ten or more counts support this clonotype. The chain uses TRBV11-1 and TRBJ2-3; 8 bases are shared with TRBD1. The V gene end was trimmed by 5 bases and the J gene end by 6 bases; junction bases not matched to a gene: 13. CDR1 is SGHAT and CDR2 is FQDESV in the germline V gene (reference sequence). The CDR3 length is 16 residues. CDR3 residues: CASSPWVAGGQDTQYF. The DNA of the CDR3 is TGTGCCAGCAGCCCCTGGGTGGCAGGGGGCCAGGATACGCAGTATTTT.

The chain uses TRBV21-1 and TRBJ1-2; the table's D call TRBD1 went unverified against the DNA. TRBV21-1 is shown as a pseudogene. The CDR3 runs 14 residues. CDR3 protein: CASSKGQGPYGYTF. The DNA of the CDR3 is TGTGCCAGCAGCAAAGGGCAGGGGCCCTATGGCTACACCTTC.

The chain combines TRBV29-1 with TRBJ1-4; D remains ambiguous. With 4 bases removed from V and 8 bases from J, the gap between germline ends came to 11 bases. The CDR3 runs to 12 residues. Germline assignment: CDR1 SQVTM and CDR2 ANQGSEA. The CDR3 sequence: CSVATEGEKLFF. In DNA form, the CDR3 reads TGCAGCGTTGCGACGGAAGGCGAAAAACTGTTTTTT. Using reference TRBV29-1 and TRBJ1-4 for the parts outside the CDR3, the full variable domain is SAVISQKPSRDICQRGTSLTIQCQVDSQVTMMFWYRQQPGQSLTLIATANQGSEATYESGFVIDKFPISRPNLTFSTLTVSNMSPEDSSIYLCSVATEGEKLFFGSGTQLSVL.

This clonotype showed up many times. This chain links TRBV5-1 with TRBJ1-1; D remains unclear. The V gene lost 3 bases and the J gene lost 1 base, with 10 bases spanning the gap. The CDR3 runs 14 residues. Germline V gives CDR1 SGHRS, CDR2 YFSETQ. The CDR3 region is CASSWQATNTEAFF. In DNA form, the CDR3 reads TGCGCCAGCAGCTGGCAGGCTACGAACACTGAAGCTTTCTTT.

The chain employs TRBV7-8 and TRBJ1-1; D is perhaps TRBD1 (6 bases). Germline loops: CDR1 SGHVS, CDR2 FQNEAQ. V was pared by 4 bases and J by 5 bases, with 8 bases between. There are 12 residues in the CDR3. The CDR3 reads CASSSQGTEAFF. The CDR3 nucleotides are TGTGCCAGCAGCTCACAGGGAACTGAAGCTTTCTTT. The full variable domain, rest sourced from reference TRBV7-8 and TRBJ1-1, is GAGVSQSPRYKVAKRGQDVALRCDPISGHVSLFWYQQALGQGPEFLTYFQNEAQLDKSGLPSDRFFAERPEGSVSTLKIQRTQQEDSAVYLCASSSQGTEAFFGQGTRLTVV.

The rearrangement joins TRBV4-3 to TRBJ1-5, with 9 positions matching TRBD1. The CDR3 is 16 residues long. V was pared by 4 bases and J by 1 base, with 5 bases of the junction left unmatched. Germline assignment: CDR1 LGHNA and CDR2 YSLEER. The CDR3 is CASSLSTGGSNQPQHF. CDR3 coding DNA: TGCGCCAGCAGCCTTTCGACAGGGGGGAGCAATCAGCCCCAGCATTTT.

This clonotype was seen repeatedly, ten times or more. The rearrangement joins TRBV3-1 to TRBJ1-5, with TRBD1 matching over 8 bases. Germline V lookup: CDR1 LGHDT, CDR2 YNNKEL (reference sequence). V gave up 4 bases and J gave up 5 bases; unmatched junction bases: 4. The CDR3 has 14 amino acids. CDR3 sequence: CASSPYRGYQPQHF. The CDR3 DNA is TGTGCCAGCAGCCCCTACAGGGGGTATCAGCCCCAGCATTTT.

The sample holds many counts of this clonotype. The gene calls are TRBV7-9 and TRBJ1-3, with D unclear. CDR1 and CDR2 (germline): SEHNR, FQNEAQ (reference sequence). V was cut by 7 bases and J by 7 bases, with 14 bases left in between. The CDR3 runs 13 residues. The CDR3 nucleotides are TGTGCCAGCATCCATGACGGGAGGAACACCATATATTTT. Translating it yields CASIHDGRNTIYF.

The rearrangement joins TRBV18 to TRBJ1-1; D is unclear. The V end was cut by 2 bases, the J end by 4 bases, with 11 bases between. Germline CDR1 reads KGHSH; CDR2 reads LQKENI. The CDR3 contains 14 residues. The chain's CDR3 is CASSPGDGSTEAFF. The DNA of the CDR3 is TGTGCCAGCTCACCAGGGGATGGGAGCACTGAAGCTTTCTTT.

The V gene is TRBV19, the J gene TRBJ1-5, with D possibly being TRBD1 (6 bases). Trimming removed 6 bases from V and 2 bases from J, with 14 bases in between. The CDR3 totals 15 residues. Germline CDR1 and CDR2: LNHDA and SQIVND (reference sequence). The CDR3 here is CASRGAGAGNQPQHF. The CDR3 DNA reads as TGTGCCAGTAGGGGGGCAGGGGCCGGCAATCAGCCCCAGCATTTT.

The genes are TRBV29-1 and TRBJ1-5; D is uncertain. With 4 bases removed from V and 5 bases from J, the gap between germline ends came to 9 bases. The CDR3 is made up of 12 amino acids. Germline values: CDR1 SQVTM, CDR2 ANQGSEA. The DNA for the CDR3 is TGCAGCGTTGGGGAGCCTCATCAGCCCCAGCATTTT. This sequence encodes CSVGEPHQPQHF.

CDR3 nucleotide sequence: TGTGCCAGCGAGGGAGGGGAAGAGACCCAGTACTTC. This translates into CASEGGEETQYF. The chain couples TRBV6-2 or TRBV6-3 to TRBJ2-5, with 7 bases identical to TRBD2. The CDR3 spans 12 residues. Germline V lookup: CDR1 MNHEY, CDR2 SVGEGT. V shed 8 bases, J shed 3 bases, and the junction held 3 bases outside the gene matches.